A selection of T cell receptor beta chains follows, all from one sample in a study of blood T cell repertoires in COVID-19. Assay: immunoSEQ multiplex PCR; the TCRdb copy retains only in-frame clones and omits some. The sample carries 150,000 to 200,000 clones, 88% recorded once. The specimen sequenced was peripheral blood. The receptors derive from a man aged 70 or older with active or convalescent COVID-19. The CDR3 runs from the conserved cysteine through the conserved F or W. A D gene is named only where the DNA matches it firmly. Part of the rows lack a size; the others show once, few, many or a class for expanded clones.

size | J | V | D | DNA | CDR3
NA | TRBJ2-3 | TRBV5-1 | TRBD2 | TGCGCCAGCAGCTTCAACCGGGGGGGCACAGATACGCAGTATTTT | CASSFNRGGTDTQYF
NA | TRBJ1-1 | TRBV4-3 | NA | TGCGCCAGCAGCCCCCGACAGGCAATGAACACTGAAGCTTTCTTT | CASSPRQAMNTEAFF
NA | TRBJ2-1 | TRBV5-1 | TRBD1 | TGCGCCAGCAGCTTGCGGGGACAGGGAAGTAATGAGCAGTTCTTC | CASSLRGQGSNEQFF
NA | TRBJ2-1 | TRBV24-1 | NA | TGTGCCACCAGTGATTTGGGGGGAGGCGGGGATGAGCAGTTCTTC | CATSDLGGGGDEQFF
NA | TRBJ2-2 | TRBV19 | NA | TGTGCCAGTAGTATGGCAGGGGCTTTTGAGTTTACCGGGGAGCTGTTTTTT | CASSMAGAFEFTGELFF
few | TRBJ1-2 | TRBV19 | NA | TGTGCCACCCGCAGCGTCGCCAGCGGGTATGGCTACACCTTC | CATRSVASGYGYTF
NA | TRBJ2-2 | TRBV6-5 | NA | TGTGCCAGCAGTTTTCTCCACATCGCGGGGCCCGGGGAGCTGTTTTTT | CASSFLHIAGPGELFF
NA | TRBJ2-7 | TRBV4-1 | TRBD1 | TGCGCCAGCAGCCGACCGGGACAGGGGAGGGAGCAGTACTTC | CASSRPGQGREQYF
NA | TRBJ1-6 | TRBV10-3 | NA | TGTGCCATCAATCAGGGGATCAATTCACCCCTCCACTTT | CAINQGINSPLHF
NA | TRBJ2-3 | TRBV2 | TRBD2 | TGTGCCAGCAGTGAGGGACTAGCCCGAGGGGCAGATACGCAGTATTTT | CASSEGLARGADTQYF
NA | TRBJ1-5 | TRBV4-1 | NA | TGCGCCAGCAGCCTAGAGGCAGGGGACACCCGCCAGCCCCAGCATTTT | CASSLEAGDTRQPQHF
NA | TRBJ2-2 | TRBV19 | NA | TGTGCCAGTAGTGAGCCGGCCCCCCGGGGCACCGGGGAGCTGTTTTTT | CASSEPAPRGTGELFF
NA | TRBJ2-7 | TRBV6-1 | NA | TGTGCCAGCAGTGAAACCGGGTACCGCGAGCAGTACTTC | CASSETGYREQYF
NA | TRBJ2-3 | TRBV5-4 | TRBD1 | TGTGCCAGCACCGAGACAGGGAGTACAGATACGCAGTATTTT | CASTETGSTDTQYF
NA | TRBJ2-7 | TRBV9 | NA | TGTGCCAGCAGCCCTCACCTAGAAACCCCCTACGAGCAGTACTTC | CASSPHLETPYEQYF
NA | TRBJ2-3 | TRBV3-1/TRBV3-2 | TRBD2 | TGTGCCAGCAGCCCCTACGGACTAGCGGGGGGGCCGGTGACAGATACGCAGTATTTT | CASSPYGLAGGPVTDTQYF
NA | TRBJ2-1 | TRBV29-1 | TRBD1 | TGCAGCGTCGCCCACCGGGACAGATACAATGAGCAGTTCTTC | CSVAHRDRYNEQFF
once | TRBJ2-7 | TRBV18 | TRBD2 | TGTGCCAGCTCCCTCTCCCCCCCCGCTAGCGGTATATCCTACGAGCAGTACTTC | CASSLSPPASGISYEQYF
NA | TRBJ2-1 | TRBV10-2 | TRBD2 | TGCGCCAGCACCAGGACTAGATACAATGAGCAGTTCTTC | CASTRTRYNEQFF
NA | TRBJ1-1 | TRBV29-1 | TRBD1 | TGCAGCGTTGCCGGGACAGCCACTGAAGCTTTCTTT | CSVAGTATEAFF
NA | TRBJ1-4 | TRBV9 | TRBD1 | TGTGCCAGCAGCCCATCCGGGACAGGGGGTGAAAAACTGTTTTTT | CASSPSGTGGEKLFF
NA | TRBJ2-1 | TRBV6-1 | NA | TGTGCCAGCAGTGAAGGGAGGGGATATCACTACAATGAGCAGTTCTTC | CASSEGRGYHYNEQFF
NA | TRBJ2-7 | TRBV7-9 | NA | TGTGCCAGCAGCTCACAGGGCTACGAGCAGTACTTC | CASSSQGYEQYF
few | TRBJ2-3 | TRBV27 | NA | TGTGCCAGCAGTTTCACAGGGATCTACACAGATACGCAGTATTTT | CASSFTGIYTDTQYF
NA | TRBJ2-7 | TRBV5-1 | TRBD1 | TGCGCCAGCAGTTCGGACAGGCCCTCCTACGAGCAGTACTTC | CASSSDRPSYEQYF
NA | TRBJ2-7 | TRBV10-3 | NA | TGTGCCATCAGTGGGAAGGCACAGAGCTCCTACGAGCAGTACTTC | CAISGKAQSSYEQYF
NA | TRBJ1-1 | TRBV2 | TRBD1 | TGTGCCAGCCACCGGGACAGGGGAATCACTGAAGCTTTCTTT | CASHRDRGITEAFF
NA | TRBJ2-2 | TRBV2 | TRBD2 | TGTGCCAGCAGGTGGGGGGGTACCGGGGAGCTGTTTTTT | CASRWGGTGELFF
NA | TRBJ1-5 | TRBV6-2/TRBV6-3 | TRBD1 | TGTGCCAGCAGCCTTGACAGGGGACCTAATCAGCCCCAGCATTTT | CASSLDRGPNQPQHF
NA | TRBJ1-6 | TRBV3-1/TRBV3-2 | NA | TGTGCCAGCAGCCAAGTACCCCAGGGGACCCGGGGCCCACCCCTCCACTTT | CASSQVPQGTRGPPLHF
NA | TRBJ1-5 | TRBV19 | TRBD1 | TGTGCCAGTAGTAGGACAGGGTTCAATCAGCCCCAGCATTTT | CASSRTGFNQPQHF
NA | TRBJ1-6 | TRBV3-1/TRBV3-2 | NA | TGTGCCAGCAGCCAAGACCCACGGCTCGGGCCCCTCCACTTT | CASSQDPRLGPLHF
few | TRBJ2-7 | TRBV28 | NA | TGTGCCAGCAGTTCTTCCTATCCCAACGAGCAGTACTTC | CASSSSYPNEQYF
NA | TRBJ2-1 | TRBV28 | NA | TGTGCCAGCACCAGTGGGCGACAAATCAATGAGCAGTTCTTC | CASTSGRQINEQFF
NA | TRBJ1-1 | TRBV3-1/TRBV3-2 | TRBD1 | TGTGCCAGCAGCCTTCAGACAGGGCACACTGAAGCTTTCTTT | CASSLQTGHTEAFF
NA | TRBJ2-7 | TRBV5-1 | NA | TGCGCCAGCAGGCTTCTTGGGAGCTCCTACGAGCAGTACTTC | CASRLLGSSYEQYF
NA | TRBJ2-1 | TRBV7-2 | TRBD2 | TGTGCCAGCAGCTCCCTGGGACTAGCGGGAGTAGGGCGTGAGCAGTTCTTC | CASSSLGLAGVGREQFF
NA | TRBJ2-5 | TRBV24-1 | TRBD1 | TGTGCCACCAGTGAGCCCGGGACAGACCAAGAGACCCAGTACTTC | CATSEPGTDQETQYF
NA | TRBJ2-1 | TRBV11-2 | TRBD1 | TGTGCCAGCAGGGAGGACAGGGTTTACAATGAGCAGTTCTTC | CASREDRVYNEQFF
once | TRBJ2-5 | TRBV9 | TRBD2 | TGTGCCAGCAGCTCCCCACTAGCGGGAGGGTCAGAGACCCAGTACTTC | CASSSPLAGGSETQYF
NA | TRBJ1-6 | TRBV28 | TRBD1 | TGTGCCAGCGACACACAGGGGAATCGCTGGAATTCACCCCTCCACTTT | CASDTQGNRWNSPLHF
NA | TRBJ2-3 | TRBV5-6 | TRBD1 | TGTGCCAGCAGCTTGCCGGGACAGGGTACAGATACGCAGTATTTT | CASSLPGQGTDTQYF
NA | TRBJ2-1 | TRBV4-3 | TRBD1 | TGCGCCAGCAGCCAAGGGGTTTGGACCTCAGGGGGTAATGAGCAGTTCTTC | CASSQGVWTSGGNEQFF
NA | TRBJ1-2 | TRBV28 | NA | TGTGCCAGCAGTTTAACAGGATCGCACTATGGCTACACCTTC | CASSLTGSHYGYTF
NA | TRBJ2-2 | TRBV5-6 | NA | TGTGCCAGCAGCTTAAAGGGAGGAACCGGGGAGCTGTTTTTT | CASSLKGGTGELFF
once | TRBJ2-2 | TRBV28 | TRBD2 | TGTGCCAGCAGTTTATCTAGCGGGATGGGTACCGGGGAGCTGTTTTTT | CASSLSSGMGTGELFF
NA | TRBJ2-1 | TRBV7-6 | NA | TGTGCCAGCAGCCCCCCCGGTGAGGTGCAGTTCTTC | CASSPPGEVQFF
few | TRBJ2-2 | TRBV12-3/TRBV12-4 | NA | TGTGCCAGCAGTTTGTTGGCCACCGGGGAGCTGTTTTTT | CASSLLATGELFF
NA | TRBJ1-6 | TRBV7-9 | NA | TGTGCCAGCAGCGGACAACCTAATTCACCCCTCCACTTT | CASSGQPNSPLHF